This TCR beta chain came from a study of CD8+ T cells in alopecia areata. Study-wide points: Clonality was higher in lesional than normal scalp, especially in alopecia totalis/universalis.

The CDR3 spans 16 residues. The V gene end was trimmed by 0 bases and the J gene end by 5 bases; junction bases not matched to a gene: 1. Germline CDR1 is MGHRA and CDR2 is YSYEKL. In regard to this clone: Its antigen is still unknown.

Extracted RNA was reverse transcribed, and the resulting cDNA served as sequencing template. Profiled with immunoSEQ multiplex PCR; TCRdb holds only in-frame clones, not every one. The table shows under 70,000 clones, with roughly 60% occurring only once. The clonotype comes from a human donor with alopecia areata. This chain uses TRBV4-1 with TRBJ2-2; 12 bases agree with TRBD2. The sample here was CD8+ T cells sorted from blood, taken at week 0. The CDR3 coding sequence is TGCGCCAGCAGCCAAGAGGGGACTAGCGGGACCGGGGAGCTGTTTTTT. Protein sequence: CASSQEGTSGTGELFF.